Below are 20 T cell receptor beta chains sequenced from a single sample in a study of CD8+CD57+ T cells in acquired aplastic anemia. Patients chosen for sequencing had CD8+CD57+ cells that had expanded, as shown by flow cytometry. The study profiled TCR beta VDJ and CDR3 using genomic DNA as template. TCRdb re-called the reads with MiXCR, one entry per CDR3 protein. This sample has nearly 60,000 distinct CDR3 sequences, with around 50% found just once. The sequencing input was sorted CD4+, CD8+, or CD8+CD57+ T cells (not recorded which) from PBMCs. All receptors come from a human donor with aplastic anemia.

The chain couples TRBV15 to TRBJ2-6; 9 bases map to TRBD1. This CDR3 spans 17 amino acids. Trimming cost V 4 bases and J 0 bases; bases outside gene matches: 4. Per germline, CDR1 LNHNV and CDR2 YYDKDF (reference sequence). This CDR3 reads CATSTQGASSGANVLTF. The DNA for the CDR3 is TGTGCCACCAGCACACAGGGGGCAAGCTCTGGGGCCAACGTCCTGACTTTC.

This clonotype has a handful of counts. The chain employs TRBV9 and TRBJ2-5; 14 bases map to TRBD2. The germline V gene encodes CDR1 SGDLS and CDR2 YYNGEE. The CDR3 runs to 15 residues. Unmatched junction bases numbered 1, after V lost 2 bases and J lost 4 bases. The CDR3 nucleotides read TGTGCCAGCAGCGTGACTAGCGGGGGGGGAGAGACCCAGTACTTC. Translated, it gives CASSVTSGGGETQYF.

The chain employs TRBV11-1 and TRBJ2-1, with 11 bases fitting TRBD2. Per the germline V gene, CDR1 is SGHAT and CDR2 is FQDESV (reference sequence). The trim removed 4 bases at V and 6 bases at J, leaving 2 bases unmatched. The CDR3 contains 14 residues. In DNA form, the CDR3 reads TGTGCCAGCAGCTCACTAGCGGGGGTCAATGAGCAGTTCTTC. Its translation is CASSSLAGVNEQFF.

This clonotype was detected only a few times. The gene calls are TRBV9 and TRBJ1-6, with D unresolved. This CDR3 spans 12 amino acids. Germline V gene lookup returns CDR1 SGDLS and CDR2 YYNGEE. Deletions cut 0 bases from V and 10 bases from J, with 5 bases between. The CDR3 DNA follows: TGTGCCAGCAGCGTAGGTCAATCACCCCTCCACTTT. It specifies CASSVGQSPLHF.

This clonotype was counted at least ten times. The chain uses TRBV18 and TRBJ2-7; TRBD2 matches at 7 bases. The CDR3 contains 14 residues. CDR1 and CDR2 (germline): KGHSH, LQKENI. V shed 0 bases, J shed 6 bases, and the junction held 5 bases outside the gene matches. The chain's CDR3 is CASSPPGGISEQYF. For the CDR3, the DNA is TGTGCCAGCTCACCACCGGGAGGGATCTCCGAGCAGTACTTC.

The CDR3 DNA follows: TGTGCCAGTAGTCCCCGGGACCGCATATCACCCCTCCACTTT. It yields the protein CASSPRDRISPLHF. This chain connects TRBV19 to TRBJ1-6; possibly TRBD1 for D (5 bases). The CDR3 is 14 residues long. Germline CDR1 and CDR2: LNHDA and SQIVND (reference sequence). The V gene lost 5 bases and the J gene lost 10 bases, with 15 bases spanning the gap.

The chain uses TRBV19 and TRBJ1-5; the D gene is possibly TRBD1 (6 bases). The CDR3 is 15 residues long. V was shortened by 7 bases and J by 3 bases, with 16 bases between the two germline ends. Germline assignment: CDR1 LNHDA and CDR2 SQIVND (reference sequence). Here the CDR3 DNA reads TGTGCCAGTAAAGGACAGAGCAGCCCCAATCAGCCCCAGCATTTT. This sequence encodes CASKGQSSPNQPQHF.

As concerns this clonotype: One junction end disagrees with the germline gene, perhaps due to a read error. The rearrangement joins TRBV29-1 to TRBJ2-2; TRBD2 is a possible D gene (5 bases). The V gene's germline CDR1 is SQVTM and CDR2 ANQGSEA. The CDR3 consists of 13 residues. This CDR3 reads CSVGVPTTGELFF. For the CDR3, the DNA is TGCAGCGTTGGAGTCCCCACCACCGGGGAGTTGTTTTTT.

On this clonotype itself: A clone one base away is much larger, so this may be a read error. This chain joins TRBV4-1 and TRBJ2-3; D not resolved. The CDR3 has 13 residues. Looked up from germline, CDR1 is MGHRA and CDR2 is YSYEKL. In nucleotides, the CDR3 is TGCGTCAGCAGCCATGCTCCCGTGGATACGCAGTATTTT. Translating it yields CVSSHAPVDTQYF.

In its sample, this clonotype was seen a few times. The chain has TRBV20-1 and TRBJ2-5; a weak D match, TRBD1 (6 bases). Germline values: CDR1 DFQATT, CDR2 SNEGSKA (reference sequence). Trimming removed 3 bases from V and 3 bases from J, with 8 bases in between. The CDR3 is made up of 12 amino acids. The CDR3 reads CSASRTEETQYF. In nucleotides, the CDR3 is TGCAGTGCTAGTAGGACAGAAGAGACCCAGTACTTC.

This rearrangement joins TRBV7-2 to TRBJ2-3; perhaps TRBD2 as D (6 bases). The CDR3 covers 16 residues. The V end lost 0 bases, the J end lost 4 bases, and 14 bases lay between the germline ends. The germline V gene has CDR1 SGHTA and CDR2 FQGNSA. The CDR3 sequence is CASSLAGGPPADTQYF. CDR3 in DNA: TGTGCCAGCAGCTTAGCGGGGGGTCCTCCGGCAGATACGCAGTATTTT.

The chain uses TRBV10-3 and TRBJ2-7, with 9 bases that match TRBD2. Germline assignment: CDR1 ENHRY and CDR2 SYGVKD. This CDR3 spans 18 amino acids. V lost 7 bases to trimming and J lost 3 bases; unmatched junction nucleotides: 19. CDR3: CAITPHRVDSGSYYEQYF. The CDR3 nucleotides read TGTGCCATCACCCCCCATCGGGTGGATAGCGGGAGCTACTACGAGCAGTACTTC.

This chain joins TRBV25-1 and TRBJ1-2; 7 bases are a match to TRBD1. Germline V gene lookup returns CDR1 MGHDK and CDR2 SYGVNS. The CDR3 totals 16 residues. Trimming cost V 3 bases and J 4 bases; bases outside gene matches: 11. This CDR3 is CASSEFEDRSIYGYTF. The CDR3 nucleotides read TGTGCCAGCAGTGAGTTTGAGGACAGGAGCATCTATGGCTACACCTTC.

This clonotype appeared many times. The CDR3 region is CASGRGEDYFYGYTF. The DNA of the CDR3 is TGTGCCAGCGGGAGAGGGGAGGACTATTTTTATGGCTACACCTTC. The chain joins TRBV4-2 to TRBJ1-2; maybe TRBD1 (5 bases). The CDR3 has 15 amino acids. The germline V gene encodes CDR1 LGHNA and CDR2 YNFKEQ. V was pared by 8 bases and J by 5 bases, with 21 bases between.

The genes are TRBV25-1 and TRBJ1-2; TRBD1 might be the D (6 bases). V lost 1 base and J 8 bases, leaving 23 bases between the germline ends. The CDR3 consists of 17 residues. Germline V gene lookup returns CDR1 MGHDK and CDR2 SYGVNS. DNA for the CDR3: TGTGCCAGCAGTGAATGGCACTCGGGACAACCTCAAATCGGCTACACCTTC. Its protein product is CASSEWHSGQPQIGYTF.

The chain joins TRBV18 to TRBJ1-1; no clear D gene. Trimming stripped 6 bases from V and 4 bases from J, with 18 bases between. The germline V gene has CDR1 KGHSH and CDR2 LQKENI. The CDR3 runs 15 residues. The CDR3 reads CASSPEGGGSTEAFF. In nucleotides, the CDR3 is TGTGCCAGCTCTCCCGAGGGTGGCGGGAGCACTGAAGCTTTCTTT.

This clonotype was observed at least ten times. The chain recombines TRBV7-9 with TRBJ2-1; unclear D gene. CDR3 length: 10 residues. Germline lookup yields CDR1 SEHNR and CDR2 FQNEAQ (reference sequence). Deletions cut 5 bases from V and 6 bases from J, with 2 bases between. The DNA for the CDR3 is TGTGCCAGCAGCCCCAATGAGCAGTTCTTC. It is translated as CASSPNEQFF.

This clonotype was seen only once. The chain links TRBV2 to TRBJ2-2; the D call may be TRBD1 or TRBD2 (5 bases each). Per the germline V gene, CDR1 is SNHLY and CDR2 is FYNNEI. The CDR3 spans 14 residues. V shed 6 bases and J shed 6 bases, with 14 bases lying between them. The CDR3 spells CASRGRTGSGELFF. CDR3 DNA: TGTGCCAGCAGGGGGCGGACGGGGTCCGGGGAGCTGTTTTTT.

The chain is built from TRBV9 and TRBJ1-1; D uncertain. Trimming removed 3 bases at V and 1 base at J, with 7 bases between. This CDR3 contains 13 residues. Germline lookup yields CDR1 SGDLS and CDR2 YYNGEE. CDR3 in amino acids: CASSENRNTEAFF. The CDR3 DNA reads as TGTGCCAGCAGCGAGAATAGGAACACTGAAGCTTTCTTT.

The chain has TRBV7-9 and TRBJ1-6; D is undetermined. CDR3 size: 13 residues. The germline V gene encodes CDR1 SEHNR and CDR2 FQNEAQ (reference sequence). The germline V and J ends were trimmed by 11 bases and 4 bases, with 12 bases remaining between them. Here the CDR3 DNA reads TGTGCCTGGACGTTAGGGTATAATTCACCCCTCCACTTT. Protein sequence: CAWTLGYNSPLHF.